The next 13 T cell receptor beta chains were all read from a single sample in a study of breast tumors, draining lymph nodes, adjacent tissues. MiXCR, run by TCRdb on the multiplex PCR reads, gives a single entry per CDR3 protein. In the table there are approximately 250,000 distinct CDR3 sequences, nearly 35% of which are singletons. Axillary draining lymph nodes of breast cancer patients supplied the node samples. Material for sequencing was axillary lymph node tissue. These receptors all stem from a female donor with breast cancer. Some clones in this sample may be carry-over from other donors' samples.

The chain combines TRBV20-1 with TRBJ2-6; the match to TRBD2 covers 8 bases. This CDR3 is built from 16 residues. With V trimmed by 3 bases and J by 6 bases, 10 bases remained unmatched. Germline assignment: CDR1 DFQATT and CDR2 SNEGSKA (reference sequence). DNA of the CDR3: TGCAGTGCTAGCCGCCTCGGGGGGGCTGCGGCCAACGTCCTGACTTTC. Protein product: CSASRLGGAAANVLTF.

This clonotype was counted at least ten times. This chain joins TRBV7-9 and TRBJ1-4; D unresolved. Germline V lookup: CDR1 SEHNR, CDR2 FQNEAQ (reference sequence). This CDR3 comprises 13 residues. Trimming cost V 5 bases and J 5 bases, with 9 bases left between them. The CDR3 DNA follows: TGTGCCAGCAGCCGCCAACGCAATGAAAAACTGTTTTTT. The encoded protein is CASSRQRNEKLFF.

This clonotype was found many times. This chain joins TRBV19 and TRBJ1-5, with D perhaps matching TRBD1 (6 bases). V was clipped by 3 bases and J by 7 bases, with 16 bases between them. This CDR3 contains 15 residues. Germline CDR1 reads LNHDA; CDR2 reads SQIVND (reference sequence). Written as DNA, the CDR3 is TGTGCCAGTAGTATTGGAGGGTTGAGGGGGCAGCCCCAGCATTTT. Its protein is CASSIGGLRGQPQHF.

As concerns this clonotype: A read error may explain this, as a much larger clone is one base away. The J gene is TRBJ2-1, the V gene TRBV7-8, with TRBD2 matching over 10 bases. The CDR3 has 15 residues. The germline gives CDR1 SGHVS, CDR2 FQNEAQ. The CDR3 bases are TGTGCCAGCAGCGCTAGCGGGAGCCGTTACAATGAGCAGCTCTTC. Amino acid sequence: CASSASGSRYNEQLF.

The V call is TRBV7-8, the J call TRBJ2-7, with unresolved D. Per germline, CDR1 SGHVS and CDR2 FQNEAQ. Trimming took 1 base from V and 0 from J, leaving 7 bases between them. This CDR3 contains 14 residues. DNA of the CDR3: TGTGCCAGCAGCTTAGTGGCCAGCTCCTACGAGCAGTACTTC. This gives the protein CASSLVASSYEQYF.

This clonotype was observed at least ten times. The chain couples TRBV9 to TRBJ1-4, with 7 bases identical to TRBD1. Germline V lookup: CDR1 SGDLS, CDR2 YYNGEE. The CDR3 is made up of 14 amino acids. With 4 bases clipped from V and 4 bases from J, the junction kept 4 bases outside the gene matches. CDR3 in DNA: TGTGCCAGCAGCAGGGGACAGCTTAATGAAAAACTGTTTTTT. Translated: CASSRGQLNEKLFF.

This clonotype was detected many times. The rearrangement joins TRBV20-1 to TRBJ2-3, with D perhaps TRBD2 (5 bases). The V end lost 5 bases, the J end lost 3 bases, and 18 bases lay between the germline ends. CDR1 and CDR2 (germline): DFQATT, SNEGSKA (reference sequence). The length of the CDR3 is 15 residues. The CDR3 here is CSADDGERRTDTQYF. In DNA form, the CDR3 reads TGCAGTGCTGATGATGGGGAGAGGAGGACAGATACGCAGTATTTT.

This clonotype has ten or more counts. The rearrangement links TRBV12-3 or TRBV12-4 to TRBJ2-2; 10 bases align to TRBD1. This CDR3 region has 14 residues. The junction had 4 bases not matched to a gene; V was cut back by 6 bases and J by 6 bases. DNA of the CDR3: TGTGCCAGCAGCCTGACAGGGGGCCCCGGGGAGCTGTTTTTT. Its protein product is CASSLTGGPGELFF.

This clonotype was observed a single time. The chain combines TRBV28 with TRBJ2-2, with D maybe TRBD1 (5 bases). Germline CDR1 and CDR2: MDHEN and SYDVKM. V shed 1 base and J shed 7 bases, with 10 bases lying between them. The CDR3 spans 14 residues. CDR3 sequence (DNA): TGTGCCAGCAGTTTATCCCCTAGGGGCGGGGAGCTGTTTTTT. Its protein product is CASSLSPRGGELFF.

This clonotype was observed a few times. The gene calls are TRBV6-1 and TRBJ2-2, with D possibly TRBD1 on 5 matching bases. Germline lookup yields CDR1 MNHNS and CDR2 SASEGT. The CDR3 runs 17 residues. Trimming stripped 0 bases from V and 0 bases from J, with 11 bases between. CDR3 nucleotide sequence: TGTGCCAGCAGTGAAGCGATAGGGGCCGCGAACACCGGGGAGCTGTTTTTT. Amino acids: CASSEAIGAANTGELFF.

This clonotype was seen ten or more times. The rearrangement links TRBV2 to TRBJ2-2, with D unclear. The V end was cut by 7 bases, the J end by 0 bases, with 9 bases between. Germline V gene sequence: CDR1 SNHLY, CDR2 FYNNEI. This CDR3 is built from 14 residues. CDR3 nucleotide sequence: TGTGCCAGCAACCGACTCTCGAACACCGGGGAGCTGTTTTTT. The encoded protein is CASNRLSNTGELFF. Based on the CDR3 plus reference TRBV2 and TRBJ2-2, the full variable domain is EPEVTQTPSHQVTQMGQEVILRCVPISNHLYFYWYRQILGQKVEFLVSFYNNEISEKSEIFDDQFSVERPDGSNFTLKIRSTKLEDSAMYFCASNRLSNTGELFFGEGSRLTVL.

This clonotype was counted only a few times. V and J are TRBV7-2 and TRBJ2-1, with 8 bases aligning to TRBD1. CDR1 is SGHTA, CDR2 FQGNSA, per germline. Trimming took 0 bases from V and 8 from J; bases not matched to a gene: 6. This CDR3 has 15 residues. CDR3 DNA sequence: TGTGCCAGCAGCTTAGCTACAGGGGGGCAATATGAGCAGTTCTTC. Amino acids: CASSLATGGQYEQFF.

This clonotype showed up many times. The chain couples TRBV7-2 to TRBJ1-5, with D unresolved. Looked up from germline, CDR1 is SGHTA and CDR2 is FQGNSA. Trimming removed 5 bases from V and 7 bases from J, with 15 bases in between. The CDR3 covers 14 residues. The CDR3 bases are TGTGCCAGCAGCGCCACGTTGACTCGACAGCCCCAGCATTTT. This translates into CASSATLTRQPQHF.